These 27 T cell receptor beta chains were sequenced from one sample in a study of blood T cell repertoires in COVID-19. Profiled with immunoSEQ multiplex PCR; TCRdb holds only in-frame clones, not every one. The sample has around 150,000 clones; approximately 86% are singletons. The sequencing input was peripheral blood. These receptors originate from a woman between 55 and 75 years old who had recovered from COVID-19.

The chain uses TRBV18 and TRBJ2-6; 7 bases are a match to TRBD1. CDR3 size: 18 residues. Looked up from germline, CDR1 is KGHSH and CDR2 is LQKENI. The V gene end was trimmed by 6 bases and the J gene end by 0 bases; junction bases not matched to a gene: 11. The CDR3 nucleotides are TGTGCCAGCTCGTGGATTGAGGGGGCGAGCTCTGGGGCCAACGTCCTGACTTTC. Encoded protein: CASSWIEGASSGANVLTF.

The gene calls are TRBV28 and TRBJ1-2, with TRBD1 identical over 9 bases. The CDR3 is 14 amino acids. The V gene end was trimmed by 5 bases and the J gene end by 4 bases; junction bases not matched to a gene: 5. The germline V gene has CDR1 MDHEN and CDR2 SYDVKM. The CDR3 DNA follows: TGTGCCAGCAGTCCAACAGGGGGCGCCTATGGCTACACCTTC. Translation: CASSPTGGAYGYTF.

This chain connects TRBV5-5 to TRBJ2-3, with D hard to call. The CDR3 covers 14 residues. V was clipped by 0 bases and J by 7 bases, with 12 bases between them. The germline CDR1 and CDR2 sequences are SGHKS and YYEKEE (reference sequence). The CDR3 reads CASSLVAAQNTQYF. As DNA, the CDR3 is TGTGCCAGCAGCTTGGTGGCTGCACAGAATACGCAGTATTTT. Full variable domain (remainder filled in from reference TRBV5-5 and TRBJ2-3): DAGVTQSPTHLIKTRGQQVTLRCSPISGHKSVSWYQQVLGQGPQFIFQYYEKEERGRGNFPDRFSARQFPNYSSELNVNALLLGDSALYLCASSLVAAQNTQYFGPGTRLTVL.

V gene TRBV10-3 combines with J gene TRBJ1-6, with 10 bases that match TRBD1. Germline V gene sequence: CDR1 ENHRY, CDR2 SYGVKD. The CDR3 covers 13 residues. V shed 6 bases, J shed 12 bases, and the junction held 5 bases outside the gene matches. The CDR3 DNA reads TGTGCCATCAGGGGGGACAGGGGTATACCCCTCCACTTT. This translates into CAIRGDRGIPLHF.

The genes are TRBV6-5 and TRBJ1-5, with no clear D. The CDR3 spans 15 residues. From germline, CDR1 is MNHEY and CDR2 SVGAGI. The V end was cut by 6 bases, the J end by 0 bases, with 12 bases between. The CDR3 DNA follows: TGTGCCAGCAGGCGACAACCAGATAGCAATCAGCCCCAGCATTTT. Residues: CASRRQPDSNQPQHF.

The CDR3 spells CASSLPGGTEAFF. As DNA, the CDR3 is TGTGCCAGCAGCTTACCAGGGGGCACTGAAGCTTTCTTT. The rearrangement links TRBV7-9 to TRBJ1-1; 7 bases are shared with TRBD1. Germline assignment: CDR1 SEHNR and CDR2 FQNEAQ (reference sequence). This CDR3 is 13 amino acids long. V lost 2 bases and J lost 4; bases outside the gene matches: 1. The complete variable domain, with remaining parts taken from reference TRBV7-9 and TRBJ1-1, reads DTGVSQNPRHKITKRGQNVTFRCDPISEHNRLYWYRQTLGQGPEFLTYFQNEAQLEKSRLLSDRFSAERPKGSFSTLEIQRTEQGDSAMYLCASSLPGGTEAFFGQGTRLTVV.

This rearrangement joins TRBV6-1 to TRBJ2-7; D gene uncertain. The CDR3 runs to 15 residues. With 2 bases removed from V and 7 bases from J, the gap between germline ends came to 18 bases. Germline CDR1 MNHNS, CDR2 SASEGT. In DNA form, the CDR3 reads TGTGCCAGCAGTGAAATGGGTGGGCAGGCATGGGAGCAGTACTTC. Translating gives CASSEMGGQAWEQYF.

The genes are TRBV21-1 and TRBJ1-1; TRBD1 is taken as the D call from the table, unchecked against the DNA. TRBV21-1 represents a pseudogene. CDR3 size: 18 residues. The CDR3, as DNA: TGTGCCAGCAGCAAAAGGGACAGGGGGGATGTTTCGAACACTGAAGCTTTCTTT. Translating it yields CASSKRDRGDVSNTEAFF.

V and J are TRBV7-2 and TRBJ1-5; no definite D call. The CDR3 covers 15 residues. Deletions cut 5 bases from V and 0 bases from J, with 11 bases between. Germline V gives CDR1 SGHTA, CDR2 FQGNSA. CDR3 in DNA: TGTGCCAGCAGCCCGGGGATAGTTAGCAATCAGCCCCAGCATTTT. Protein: CASSPGIVSNQPQHF.

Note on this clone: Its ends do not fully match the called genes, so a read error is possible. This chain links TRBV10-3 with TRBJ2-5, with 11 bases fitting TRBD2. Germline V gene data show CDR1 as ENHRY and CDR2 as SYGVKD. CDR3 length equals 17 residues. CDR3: CAISESRLAGGQGTQYF. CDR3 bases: TGTGCCATCAGTGAGTCAAGGCTAGCGGGGGGCCAAGGGACCCAGTACTTC.

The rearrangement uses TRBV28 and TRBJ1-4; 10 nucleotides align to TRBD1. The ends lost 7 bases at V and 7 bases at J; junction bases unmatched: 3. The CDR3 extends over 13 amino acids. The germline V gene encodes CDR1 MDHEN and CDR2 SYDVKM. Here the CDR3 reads CASMRDRGEKLFF. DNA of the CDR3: TGTGCCAGCATGAGGGACAGGGGTGAAAAACTGTTTTTT.

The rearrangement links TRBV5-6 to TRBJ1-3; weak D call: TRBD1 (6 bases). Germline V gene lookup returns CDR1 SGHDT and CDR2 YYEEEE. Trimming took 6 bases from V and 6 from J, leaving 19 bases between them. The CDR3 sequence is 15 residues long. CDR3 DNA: TGTGCCAGCAATTGGTGGGCAGGGGTTGAAAACACCATATATTTT. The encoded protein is CASNWWAGVENTIYF. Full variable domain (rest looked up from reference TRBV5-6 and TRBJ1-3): DAGVTQSPTHLIKTRGQQVTLRCSPKSGHDTVSWYQQALGQGPQFIFQYYEEEERQRGNFPDRFSGHQFPNYSSELNVNALLLGDSALYLCASNWWAGVENTIYFGEGSWLTVV.

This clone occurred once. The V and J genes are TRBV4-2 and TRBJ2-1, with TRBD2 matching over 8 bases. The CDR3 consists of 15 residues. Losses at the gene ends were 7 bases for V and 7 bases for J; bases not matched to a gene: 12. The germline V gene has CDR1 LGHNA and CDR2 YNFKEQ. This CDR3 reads CASTSRGLAVNEQFF. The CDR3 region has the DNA TGTGCCAGCACCTCCCGAGGACTAGCAGTAAATGAGCAGTTCTTC.

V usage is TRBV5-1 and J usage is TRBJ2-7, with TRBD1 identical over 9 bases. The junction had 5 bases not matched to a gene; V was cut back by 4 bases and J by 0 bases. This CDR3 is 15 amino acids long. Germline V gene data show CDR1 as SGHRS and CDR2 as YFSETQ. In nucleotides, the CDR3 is TGCGCCAGCAGCGCGGGACAGGGATTCTCCTACGAGCAGTACTTC. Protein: CASSAGQGFSYEQYF.

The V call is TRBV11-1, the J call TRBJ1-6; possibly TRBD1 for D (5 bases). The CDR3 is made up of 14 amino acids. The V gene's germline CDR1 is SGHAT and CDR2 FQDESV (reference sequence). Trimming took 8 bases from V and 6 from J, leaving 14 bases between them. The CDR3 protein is CASRPGTANSPLHF. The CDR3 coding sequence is TGTGCCAGCCGACCCGGGACTGCTAATTCACCCCTCCACTTT.

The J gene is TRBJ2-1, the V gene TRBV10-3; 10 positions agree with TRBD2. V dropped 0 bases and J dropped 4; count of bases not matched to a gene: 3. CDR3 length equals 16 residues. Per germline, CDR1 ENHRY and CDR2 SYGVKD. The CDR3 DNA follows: TGTGCCATCAGTGAGTCGACAGCGGGGGGGTACAATGAGCAGTTCTTC. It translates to CAISESTAGGYNEQFF.

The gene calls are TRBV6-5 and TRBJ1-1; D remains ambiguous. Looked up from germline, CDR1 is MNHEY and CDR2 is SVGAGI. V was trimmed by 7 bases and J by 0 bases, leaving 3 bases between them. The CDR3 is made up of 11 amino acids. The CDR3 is CASIMNTEAFF. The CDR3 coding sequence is TGTGCCAGCATTATGAACACTGAAGCTTTCTTT.

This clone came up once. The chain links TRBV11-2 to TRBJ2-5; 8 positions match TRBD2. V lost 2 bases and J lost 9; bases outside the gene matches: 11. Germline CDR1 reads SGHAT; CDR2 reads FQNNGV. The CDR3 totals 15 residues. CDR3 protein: CASSLTGGAYLSQYF. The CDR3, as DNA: TGTGCCAGCAGCTTAACCGGGGGGGCCTATTTATCCCAGTACTTC. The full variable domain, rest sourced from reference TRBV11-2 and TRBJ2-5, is EAGVAQSPRYKIIEKRQSVAFWCNPISGHATLYWYQQILGQGPKLLIQFQNNGVVDDSQLPKDRFSAERLKGVDSTLKIQPAKLEDSAVYLCASSLTGGAYLSQYFGPGTRLLVL.

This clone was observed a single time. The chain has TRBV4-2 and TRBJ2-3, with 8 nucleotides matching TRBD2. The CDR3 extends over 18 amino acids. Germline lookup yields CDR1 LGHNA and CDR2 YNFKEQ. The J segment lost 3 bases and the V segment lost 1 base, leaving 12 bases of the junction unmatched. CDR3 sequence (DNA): TGTGCCAGCAGCCAAGCGATGAGACGCGGGGGGATAACAGATACGCAGTATTTT. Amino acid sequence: CASSQAMRRGGITDTQYF.

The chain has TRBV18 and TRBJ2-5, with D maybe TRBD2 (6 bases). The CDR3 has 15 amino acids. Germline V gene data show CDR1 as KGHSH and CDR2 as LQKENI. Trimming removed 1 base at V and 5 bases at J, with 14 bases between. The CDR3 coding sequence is TGTGCCAGCTCACCACGCGGCGGGGCCCAGGAGACCCAGTACTTC. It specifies CASSPRGGAQETQYF.

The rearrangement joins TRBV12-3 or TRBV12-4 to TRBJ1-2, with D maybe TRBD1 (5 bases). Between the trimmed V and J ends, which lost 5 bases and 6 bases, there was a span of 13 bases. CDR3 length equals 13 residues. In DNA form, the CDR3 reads TGTGCCAGCAGTGGGACTTTCAGGCATGGCTACACCTTC. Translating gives CASSGTFRHGYTF.

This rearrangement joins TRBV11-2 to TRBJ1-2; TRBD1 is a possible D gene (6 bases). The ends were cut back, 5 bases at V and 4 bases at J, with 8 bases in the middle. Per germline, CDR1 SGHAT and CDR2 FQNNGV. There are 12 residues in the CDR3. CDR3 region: CASSVGAYGYTF. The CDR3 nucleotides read TGTGCCAGCAGCGTGGGGGCCTATGGCTACACCTTC.

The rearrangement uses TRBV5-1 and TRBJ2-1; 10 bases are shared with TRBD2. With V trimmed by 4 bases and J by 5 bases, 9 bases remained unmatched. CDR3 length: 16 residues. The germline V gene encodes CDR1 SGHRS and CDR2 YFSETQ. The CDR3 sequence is CASSDPSGGAHNEQFF. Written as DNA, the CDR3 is TGCGCCAGCAGCGACCCAAGCGGGGGGGCCCACAATGAGCAGTTCTTC.

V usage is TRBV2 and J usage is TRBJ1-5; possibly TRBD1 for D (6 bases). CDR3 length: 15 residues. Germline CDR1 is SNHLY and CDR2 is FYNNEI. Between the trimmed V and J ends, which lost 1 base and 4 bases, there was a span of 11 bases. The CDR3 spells CASSEEGQGNQPQHF. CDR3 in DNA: TGTGCCAGCAGTGAAGAGGGCCAGGGGAATCAGCCCCAGCATTTT. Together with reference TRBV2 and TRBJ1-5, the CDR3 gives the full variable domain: EPEVTQTPSHQVTQMGQEVILRCVPISNHLYFYWYRQILGQKVEFLVSFYNNEISEKSEIFDDQFSVERPDGSNFTLKIRSTKLEDSAMYFCASSEEGQGNQPQHFGDGTRLSIL.

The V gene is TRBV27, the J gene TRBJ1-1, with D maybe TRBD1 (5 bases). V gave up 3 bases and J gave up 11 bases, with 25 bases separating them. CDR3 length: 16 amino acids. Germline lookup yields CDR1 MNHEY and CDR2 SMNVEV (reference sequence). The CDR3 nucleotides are TGTGCCAGCAGTTTGGGTACTGCCGACAGACGGCGGCGGGCTTTCTTT. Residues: CASSLGTADRRRRAFF.

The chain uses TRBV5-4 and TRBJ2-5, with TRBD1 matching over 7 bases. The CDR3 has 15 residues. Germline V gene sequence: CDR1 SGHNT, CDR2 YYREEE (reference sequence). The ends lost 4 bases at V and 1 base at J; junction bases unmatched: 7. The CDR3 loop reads CASSLGRGTQETQYF. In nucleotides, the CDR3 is TGTGCCAGCAGCCTCGGCAGGGGGACCCAAGAGACCCAGTACTTC.

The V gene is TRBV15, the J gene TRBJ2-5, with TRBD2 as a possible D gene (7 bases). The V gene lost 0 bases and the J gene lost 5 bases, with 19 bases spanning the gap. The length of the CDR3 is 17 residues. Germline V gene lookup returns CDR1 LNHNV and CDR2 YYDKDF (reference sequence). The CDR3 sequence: CATSRDRGARAGETQYF. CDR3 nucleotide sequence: TGTGCCACCAGCAGAGATCGGGGGGCGCGGGCAGGGGAGACCCAGTACTTC.